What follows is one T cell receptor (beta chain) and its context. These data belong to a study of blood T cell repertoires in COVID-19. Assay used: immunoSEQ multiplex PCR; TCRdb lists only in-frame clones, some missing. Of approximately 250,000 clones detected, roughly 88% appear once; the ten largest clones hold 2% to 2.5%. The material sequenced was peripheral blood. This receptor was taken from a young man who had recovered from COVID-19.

CDR3 DNA sequence: TGTGCCAGCAGCTACAGGGGTGCCGATACGCAGTATTTT. It specifies CASSYRGADTQYF. The chain has TRBV6-5 and TRBJ2-3, with 7 nucleotides matching TRBD1. Unmatched junction bases numbered 6, after V lost 6 bases and J lost 6 bases. In germline, CDR1 is MNHEY, CDR2 SVGAGI. This CDR3 is built from 13 residues.